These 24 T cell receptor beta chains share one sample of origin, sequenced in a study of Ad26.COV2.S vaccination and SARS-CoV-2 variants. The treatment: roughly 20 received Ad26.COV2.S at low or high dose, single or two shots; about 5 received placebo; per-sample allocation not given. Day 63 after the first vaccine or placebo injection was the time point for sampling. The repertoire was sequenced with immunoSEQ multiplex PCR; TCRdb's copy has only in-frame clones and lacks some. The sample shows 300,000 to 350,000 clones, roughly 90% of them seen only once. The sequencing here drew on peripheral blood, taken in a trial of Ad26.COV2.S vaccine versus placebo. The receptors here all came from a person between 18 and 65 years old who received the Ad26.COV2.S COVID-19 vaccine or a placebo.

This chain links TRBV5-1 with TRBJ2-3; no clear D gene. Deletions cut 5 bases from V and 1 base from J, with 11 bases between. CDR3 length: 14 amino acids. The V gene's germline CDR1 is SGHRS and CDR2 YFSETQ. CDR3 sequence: CASSPYLGTDTQYF. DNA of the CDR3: TGCGCCAGCAGTCCTTATTTAGGCACAGATACGCAGTATTTT.

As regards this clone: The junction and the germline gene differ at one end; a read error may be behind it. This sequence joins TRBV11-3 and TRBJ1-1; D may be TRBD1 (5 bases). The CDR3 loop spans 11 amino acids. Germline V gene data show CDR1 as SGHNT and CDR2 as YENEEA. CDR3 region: CASSPGIQVQF. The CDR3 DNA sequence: TGTGCCAGCAGCCCAGGGATTCAGGTCCAATTC.

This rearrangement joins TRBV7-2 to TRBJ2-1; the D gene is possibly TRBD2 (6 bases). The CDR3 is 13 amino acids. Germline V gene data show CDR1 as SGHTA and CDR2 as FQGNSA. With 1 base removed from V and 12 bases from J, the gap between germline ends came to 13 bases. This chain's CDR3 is CASSLVLGTGQFF. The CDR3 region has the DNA TGTGCCAGCAGCTTAGTGTTGGGGACTGGGCAGTTCTTC.

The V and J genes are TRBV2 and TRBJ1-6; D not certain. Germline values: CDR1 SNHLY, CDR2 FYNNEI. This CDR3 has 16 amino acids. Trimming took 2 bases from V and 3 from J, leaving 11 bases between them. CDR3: CASSERAFNYNSPLHF. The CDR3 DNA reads TGTGCCAGCAGTGAAAGGGCCTTTAACTATAATTCACCCCTCCACTTT.

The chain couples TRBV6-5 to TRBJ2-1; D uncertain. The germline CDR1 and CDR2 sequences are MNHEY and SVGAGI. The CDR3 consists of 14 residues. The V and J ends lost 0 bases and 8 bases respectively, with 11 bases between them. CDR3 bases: TGTGCCAGCAGTTACTCCTCGCAAAGCGATGAGCAGTTCTTC. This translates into CASSYSSQSDEQFF.

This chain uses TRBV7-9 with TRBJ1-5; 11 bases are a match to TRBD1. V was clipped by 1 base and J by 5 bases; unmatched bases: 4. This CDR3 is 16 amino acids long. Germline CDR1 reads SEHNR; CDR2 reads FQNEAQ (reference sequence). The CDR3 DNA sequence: TGTGCCAGCAGCTTAGAGGGACAGGGGGTCCATCAGCCCCAGCATTTT. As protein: CASSLEGQGVHQPQHF.

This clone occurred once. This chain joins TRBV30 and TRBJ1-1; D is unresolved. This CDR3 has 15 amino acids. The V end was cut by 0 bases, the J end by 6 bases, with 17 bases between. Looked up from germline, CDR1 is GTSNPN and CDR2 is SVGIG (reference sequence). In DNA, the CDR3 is TGTGCCTGGAGTGTACGGCTGGGGAGGGATGCTGAAGCTTTCTTT. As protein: CAWSVRLGRDAEAFF.

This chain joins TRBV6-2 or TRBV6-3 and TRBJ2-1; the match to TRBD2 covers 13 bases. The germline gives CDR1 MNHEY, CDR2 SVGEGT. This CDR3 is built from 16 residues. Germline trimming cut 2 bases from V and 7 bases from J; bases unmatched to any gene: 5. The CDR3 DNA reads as TGTGCCAGCAGTTACGGACTAGCGGGGGATCTAAATGAGCAGTTCTTC. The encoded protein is CASSYGLAGDLNEQFF.

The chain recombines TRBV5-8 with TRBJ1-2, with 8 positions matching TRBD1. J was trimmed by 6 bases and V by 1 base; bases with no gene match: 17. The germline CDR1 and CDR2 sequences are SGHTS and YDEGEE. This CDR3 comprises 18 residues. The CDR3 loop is CASSLWGRGLDRENGYTF. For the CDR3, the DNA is TGTGCCAGCAGCTTGTGGGGCAGGGGGCTGGATCGGGAGAATGGCTACACCTTC. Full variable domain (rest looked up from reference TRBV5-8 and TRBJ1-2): EAGVTQSPTHLIKTRGQQATLRCSPISGHTSVYWYQQALGLGLQFLLWYDEGEERNRGNFPPRFSGRQFPNYSSELNVNALELEDSALYLCASSLWGRGLDRENGYTFGSGTRLTVV.

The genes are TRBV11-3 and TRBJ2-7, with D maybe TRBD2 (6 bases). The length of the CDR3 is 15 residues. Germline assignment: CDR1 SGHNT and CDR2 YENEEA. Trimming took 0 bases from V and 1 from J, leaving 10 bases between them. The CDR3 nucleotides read TGTGCCAGCAGCTTAGAAGCGGGCCGATCCTACGAGCAGTACGTC. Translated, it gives CASSLEAGRSYEQYV.

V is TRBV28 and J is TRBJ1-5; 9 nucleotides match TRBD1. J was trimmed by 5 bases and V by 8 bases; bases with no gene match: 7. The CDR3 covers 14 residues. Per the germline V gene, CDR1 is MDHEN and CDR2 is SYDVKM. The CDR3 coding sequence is TGTGCCAGCCGATTACAGGGGGCTTATCAGCCCCAGCATTTT. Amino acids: CASRLQGAYQPQHF.

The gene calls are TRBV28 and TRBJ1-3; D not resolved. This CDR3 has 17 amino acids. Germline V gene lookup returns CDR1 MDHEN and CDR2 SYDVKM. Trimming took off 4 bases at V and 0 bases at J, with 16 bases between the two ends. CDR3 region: CASSSPAQVDSGNTIYF. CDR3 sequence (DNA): TGTGCCAGCAGTTCCCCGGCCCAGGTAGACTCTGGAAACACCATATATTTT.

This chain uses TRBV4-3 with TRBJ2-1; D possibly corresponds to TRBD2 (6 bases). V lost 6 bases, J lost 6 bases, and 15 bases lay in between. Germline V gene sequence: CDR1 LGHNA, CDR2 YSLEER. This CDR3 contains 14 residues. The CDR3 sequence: CASSLSGLGNEQFF. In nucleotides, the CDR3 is TGCGCCAGCAGTTTGAGCGGGCTGGGCAATGAGCAGTTCTTC.

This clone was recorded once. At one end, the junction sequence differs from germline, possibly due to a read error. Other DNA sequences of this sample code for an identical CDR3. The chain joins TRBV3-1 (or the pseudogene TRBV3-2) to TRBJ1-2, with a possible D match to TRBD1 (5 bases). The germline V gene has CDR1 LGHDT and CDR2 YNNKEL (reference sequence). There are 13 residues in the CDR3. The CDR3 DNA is TGTGCCAGCAGCCCCAGGACAAGCTATGGCTATACCTTC. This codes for CASSPRTSYGYTF.

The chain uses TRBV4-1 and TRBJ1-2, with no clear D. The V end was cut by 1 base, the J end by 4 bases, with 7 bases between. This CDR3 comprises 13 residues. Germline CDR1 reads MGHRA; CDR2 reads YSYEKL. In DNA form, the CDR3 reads TGCGCCAGCAGCCAAGGGCCGTCCTATGGCTACACCTTC. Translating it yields CASSQGPSYGYTF.

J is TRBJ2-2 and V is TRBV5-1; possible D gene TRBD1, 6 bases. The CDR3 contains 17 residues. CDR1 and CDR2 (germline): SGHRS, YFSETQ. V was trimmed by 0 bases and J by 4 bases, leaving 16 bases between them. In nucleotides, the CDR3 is TGCGCCAGCAGCTTGGCCGGGTGGGGGCCGAGCACCGGGGAGCTGTTTTTT. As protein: CASSLAGWGPSTGELFF.

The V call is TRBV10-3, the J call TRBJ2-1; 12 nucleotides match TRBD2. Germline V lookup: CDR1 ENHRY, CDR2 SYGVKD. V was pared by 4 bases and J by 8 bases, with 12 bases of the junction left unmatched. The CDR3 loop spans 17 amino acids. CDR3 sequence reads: CAISGSSLAGGLDEQFF. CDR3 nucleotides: TGTGCCATCAGTGGGTCATCACTAGCGGGGGGCCTGGATGAGCAGTTCTTC.

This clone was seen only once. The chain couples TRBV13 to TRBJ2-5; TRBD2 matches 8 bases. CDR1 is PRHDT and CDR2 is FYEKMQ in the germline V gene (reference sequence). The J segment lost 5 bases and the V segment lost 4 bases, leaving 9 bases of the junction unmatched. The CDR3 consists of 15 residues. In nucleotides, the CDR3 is TGTGCCAGCAGCTCAATCGGGACTAGGGAGGAGACCCAGTACTTC. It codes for CASSSIGTREETQYF.

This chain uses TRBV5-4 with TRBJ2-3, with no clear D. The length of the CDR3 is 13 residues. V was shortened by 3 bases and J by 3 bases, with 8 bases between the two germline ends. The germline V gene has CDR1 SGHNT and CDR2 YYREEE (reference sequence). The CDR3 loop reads CASSSRLTDTQYF. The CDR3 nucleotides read TGTGCCAGCAGCTCCCGCCTAACAGATACGCAGTATTTT.

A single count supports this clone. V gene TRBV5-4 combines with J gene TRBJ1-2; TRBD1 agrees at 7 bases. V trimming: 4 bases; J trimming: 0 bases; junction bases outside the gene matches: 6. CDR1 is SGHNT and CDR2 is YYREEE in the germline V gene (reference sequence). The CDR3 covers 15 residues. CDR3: CASSPGQSTNYGYTF. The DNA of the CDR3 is TGTGCCAGCAGCCCGGGACAGAGTACTAACTATGGCTACACCTTC.

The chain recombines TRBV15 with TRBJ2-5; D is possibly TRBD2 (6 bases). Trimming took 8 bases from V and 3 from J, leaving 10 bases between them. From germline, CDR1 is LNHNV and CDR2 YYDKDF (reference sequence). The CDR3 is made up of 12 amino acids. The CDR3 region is CATLTGEETQYF. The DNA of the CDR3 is TGTGCCACCCTAACGGGGGAAGAGACCCAGTACTTC.

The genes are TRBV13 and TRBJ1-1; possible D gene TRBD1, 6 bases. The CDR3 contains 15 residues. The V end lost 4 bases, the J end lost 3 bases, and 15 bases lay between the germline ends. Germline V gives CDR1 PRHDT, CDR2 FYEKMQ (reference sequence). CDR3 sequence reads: CASSWVTGIDTEAFF. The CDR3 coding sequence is TGTGCCAGCAGCTGGGTGACAGGCATCGACACTGAAGCTTTCTTT.

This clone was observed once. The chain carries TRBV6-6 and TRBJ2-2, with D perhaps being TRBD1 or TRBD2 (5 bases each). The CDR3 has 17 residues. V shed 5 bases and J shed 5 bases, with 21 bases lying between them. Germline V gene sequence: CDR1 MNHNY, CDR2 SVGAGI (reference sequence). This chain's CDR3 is CASSPVPGTTDTGELFF. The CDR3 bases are TGTGCCAGCAGTCCCGTTCCCGGGACCACCGATACCGGGGAGCTGTTTTTT.

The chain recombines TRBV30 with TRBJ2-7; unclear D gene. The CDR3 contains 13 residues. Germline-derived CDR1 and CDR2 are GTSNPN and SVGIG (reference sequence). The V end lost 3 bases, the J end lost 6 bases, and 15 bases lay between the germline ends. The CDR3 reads CAWSLTGSSEQYV. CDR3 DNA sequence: TGTGCCTGGAGCCTGACTGGTTCCAGCGAGCAGTACGTC.